This entry lists 25 T cell receptor beta chains sequenced from one sample in a study of blood T cell repertoires in COVID-19. TCRdb's table, derived via immunoSEQ multiplex PCR, lists solely in-frame clones and lacks some. Here the sample spans some 700,000 clones, 80% to 90% being singletons. Sequenced: peripheral blood. The receptors shown here come from a woman aged 18-29 years with acute or convalescent COVID-19.

V usage is TRBV4-1 and J usage is TRBJ1-2, with 12 nucleotides matching TRBD1. This CDR3 region has 15 residues. Germline V CDR1 and CDR2: MGHRA, YSYEKL. V lost 0 bases, J lost 8 bases, and 4 bases stayed unmatched. The CDR3 spells CASSQERDRGLGYTF. Here the CDR3 DNA reads TGCGCCAGCAGCCAAGAACGGGACAGGGGGCTGGGCTACACCTTC.

This clone was observed once. The J gene is TRBJ1-2, the V gene TRBV3-1 (or the pseudogene TRBV3-2); TRBD1 might be the D (5 bases). The V and J ends lost 2 bases and 8 bases respectively, with 24 bases between them. The CDR3 runs 17 residues. CDR1 and CDR2 from the germline V gene are LGHDT and YNNKEL (reference sequence). This CDR3 reads CASSQRLTGRVSGGYTF. The CDR3, as DNA: TGTGCCAGCAGCCAAAGATTAACCGGCAGGGTGTCTGGCGGCTACACCTTC.

This sequence joins TRBV7-6 and TRBJ2-1, with 10 bases that match TRBD1. The J segment lost 7 bases and the V segment lost 1 base, leaving 7 bases of the junction unmatched. Per the germline V gene, CDR1 is SGHVS and CDR2 is FNYEAQ. The length of the CDR3 is 16 residues. CDR3 nucleotide sequence: TGTGCCAGCAGCTTAGGCAATGTGGGACAGGGGAATGAGCAGTTCTTC. Amino acid sequence: CASSLGNVGQGNEQFF.

The rearrangement joins TRBV27 to TRBJ1-5, with TRBD1 as a possible D gene (6 bases). CDR3 length: 14 amino acids. CDR1 and CDR2 (germline): MNHEY, SMNVEV (reference sequence). V was cut by 5 bases and J by 6 bases, with 14 bases left in between. This chain's CDR3 is CASSEPGVPQPQHF. CDR3 coding DNA: TGTGCCAGCAGTGAACCAGGGGTACCTCAGCCCCAGCATTTT.

The rearrangement uses TRBV7-2 and TRBJ2-1; 11 bases align to TRBD2. V lost 5 bases to trimming and J lost 9 bases; unmatched junction nucleotides: 3. The CDR3 loop spans 13 amino acids. The germline V gene has CDR1 SGHTA and CDR2 FQGNSA. DNA of the CDR3: TGTGCCAGCAGCCCAGGACTAGCGGGTGAGCAGTTCTTC. Its translation is CASSPGLAGEQFF.

J is TRBJ1-1 and V is TRBV28, with 7 bases lining up with TRBD1. Germline CDR1 is MDHEN and CDR2 is SYDVKM. J was trimmed by 4 bases and V by 4 bases; bases with no gene match: 12. The length of the CDR3 is 16 residues. The CDR3 bases are TGTGCCAGCAGTTACAGGGGAGGAGGCTTTGGCACTGAAGCTTTCTTT. This translates into CASSYRGGGFGTEAFF.

This clone appeared a few times. The same CDR3 can be traced to other DNA sequences in this sample. The chain joins TRBV5-1 to TRBJ1-1; D remains unclear. CDR3 length equals 12 residues. Germline CDR1 SGHRS, CDR2 YFSETQ. Deletions cut 4 bases from V and 4 bases from J, with 8 bases between. The CDR3 is CASSPPGTEAFF. DNA for the CDR3: TGCGCCAGCAGCCCGCCGGGCACTGAAGCTTTCTTT.

V is TRBV15 and J is TRBJ2-3, with D possibly TRBD1 on 5 matching bases. Per the germline V gene, CDR1 is LNHNV and CDR2 is YYDKDF (reference sequence). The CDR3 spans 16 residues. V gave up 5 bases and J gave up 2 bases, with 17 bases separating them. The CDR3: CATSEGANMNTDTQYF. For the CDR3, the DNA is TGTGCCACCAGCGAAGGGGCGAATATGAACACAGATACGCAGTATTTT.

The count of this clone is one. The V call is TRBV6-5, the J call TRBJ1-5, with D unclear. V was clipped by 5 bases and J by 2 bases, with 7 bases between them. CDR3 length: 13 amino acids. Looked up from germline, CDR1 is MNHEY and CDR2 is SVGAGI. CDR3 sequence: CASSRVGNQPQHF. The CDR3, as DNA: TGTGCCAGCAGTCGGGTTGGCAATCAGCCCCAGCATTTT.

This clone was seen once. The V and J genes are TRBV19 and TRBJ2-4; D unclear. The CDR3 spans 15 residues. V gave up 3 bases and J gave up 0 bases, with 9 bases separating them. Germline V gene lookup returns CDR1 LNHDA and CDR2 SQIVND (reference sequence). The CDR3, as DNA: TGTGCCAGTAGTATCGCGGAGCTAGCCAAAAACATTCAGTACTTC. Amino acids: CASSIAELAKNIQYF.

The chain recombines TRBV2 with TRBJ1-5, with TRBD1 matching over 7 bases. Germline CDR1 and CDR2: SNHLY and FYNNEI. The junction had 5 bases not matched to a gene; V was cut back by 6 bases and J by 3 bases. The CDR3 covers 14 residues. The CDR3 is CASRIDRANQPQHF. Here the CDR3 DNA reads TGTGCCAGCAGGATTGACAGGGCCAATCAGCCCCAGCATTTT.

The chain couples TRBV5-1 to TRBJ1-5; maybe TRBD1 (6 bases). Germline V CDR1 and CDR2: SGHRS, YFSETQ. Trimming removed 0 bases at V and 5 bases at J, with 9 bases between. The CDR3 has 14 amino acids. The DNA for the CDR3 is TGCGCCAGCAGCTTGGGGGGGCAAGATCAGCCCCAGCATTTT. Residues: CASSLGGQDQPQHF. The variable domain in full, completed from reference TRBV5-1 and TRBJ1-5, reads KAGVTQTPRYLIKTRGQQVTLSCSPISGHRSVSWYQQTPGQGLQFLFEYFSETQRNKGNFPGRFSGRQFSNSRSEMNVSTLELGDSALYLCASSLGGQDQPQHFGDGTRLSIL.

The chain combines TRBV12-3 or TRBV12-4 with TRBJ1-2; 7 bases map to TRBD1. This CDR3 spans 13 amino acids. The V and J ends lost 6 bases and 8 bases, in that order; junction bases with no gene match: 9. The CDR3 region has the DNA TGTGCCAGCAGACCCACAGGGGTATCAGGCTACACCTTC. Residues: CASRPTGVSGYTF.

The chain combines TRBV4-2 with TRBJ2-4; the D gene is possibly TRBD2 (5 bases). The CDR3 runs to 19 residues. Trimming left V 0 bases short and J 1 base short, with 19 bases between. Germline V gene data show CDR1 as LGHNA and CDR2 as YNFKEQ. The CDR3 loop is CASSQDMAGSAGAKNIQYF. The CDR3 DNA sequence: TGTGCCAGCAGCCAAGACATGGCAGGTAGTGCGGGCGCCAAAAACATTCAGTACTTC.

The rearrangement links TRBV5-1 to TRBJ2-7, with 7 positions matching TRBD1. Germline V CDR1 and CDR2: SGHRS, YFSETQ. This CDR3 spans 13 amino acids. Trimming at V came to 3 bases and at J to 6 bases, leaving 6 bases not matched to a gene. CDR3 amino acids: CASSWTGRGEQYF. The CDR3 DNA reads as TGCGCCAGCAGCTGGACAGGAAGGGGCGAGCAGTACTTC.

V is TRBV6-6 and J is TRBJ1-4, with D hard to call. The germline V gene has CDR1 MNHNY and CDR2 SVGAGI (reference sequence). Trimming stripped 5 bases from V and 0 bases from J, with 7 bases between. The CDR3 sequence is 14 residues long. CDR3 in amino acids: CASSVQATNEKLFF. The DNA for the CDR3 is TGTGCCAGCAGTGTCCAGGCAACTAATGAAAAACTGTTTTTT.

The chain links TRBV18 to TRBJ1-1; D call uncertain. Germline CDR1 KGHSH, CDR2 LQKENI. V lost 0 bases and J 2 bases, leaving 10 bases between the germline ends. The CDR3 length is 15 residues. CDR3 sequence reads: CASSPPGRENTEAFF. The CDR3 DNA reads TGTGCCAGCTCACCACCAGGACGGGAAAACACTGAAGCTTTCTTT.

The chain recombines TRBV7-9 with TRBJ1-1; a possible D gene is TRBD1 (6 bases). The CDR3 loop spans 14 amino acids. Trimming pared 5 bases from V and 6 bases from J, leaving 16 bases between. Germline V gene sequence: CDR1 SEHNR, CDR2 FQNEAQ (reference sequence). The CDR3 coding sequence is TGTGCCAGCAGCCTCGAGGGGGGGTTTTCTGAAGCTTTCTTT. Protein: CASSLEGGFSEAFF.

V usage is TRBV5-4 and J usage is TRBJ2-5; D is possibly TRBD1 (5 bases). The CDR3 sequence is 14 residues long. Germline values: CDR1 SGHNT, CDR2 YYREEE (reference sequence). V gave up 0 bases and J gave up 4 bases, with 10 bases separating them. CDR3 in DNA: TGTGCCAGCAGCTTGGAGGTCAGGGTAGAGACCCAGTACTTC. Residues: CASSLEVRVETQYF.

The chain employs TRBV7-2 and TRBJ1-5, with D possibly being TRBD1 (6 bases). Germline CDR1 is SGHTA and CDR2 is FQGNSA. CDR3 size: 14 residues. V lost 6 bases and J lost 7, with 16 bases in between. The CDR3, as DNA: TGTGCCAGCAGGCCTATAGGGGGAGGGCAGCCCCAGCATTTT. This codes for CASRPIGGGQPQHF.

J is TRBJ1-4 and V is TRBV5-6; D is unclear. Trimming removed 2 bases from V and 8 bases from J, with 13 bases in between. This CDR3 contains 14 residues. Germline lookup yields CDR1 SGHDT and CDR2 YYEEEE. CDR3 region: CASSFGQALEKLFF. The CDR3 DNA reads as TGTGCCAGCAGCTTTGGTCAGGCGTTAGAAAAACTGTTTTTT.

The gene calls are TRBV9 and TRBJ1-3; D not resolved. V lost 0 bases, J lost 4 bases, and 17 bases lay in between. Germline CDR1 is SGDLS and CDR2 is YYNGEE. The CDR3 runs to 17 residues. CDR3 sequence reads: CASSVGTTRTSGNTIYF. Here the CDR3 DNA reads TGTGCCAGCAGCGTAGGAACCACCAGAACGTCGGGAAACACCATATATTTT.

The CDR3 spells CASSEELSGSYEQYF. The CDR3 DNA follows: TGTGCCAGCAGTGAAGAACTGAGCGGGTCCTACGAGCAGTACTTC. The J gene is TRBJ2-7, the V gene TRBV6-1; D is possibly TRBD2 (6 bases). The V end was cut by 1 base, the J end by 1 base, with 11 bases between. The CDR3 has 15 amino acids. Germline loops: CDR1 MNHNS, CDR2 SASEGT.

The chain links TRBV18 to TRBJ1-1, with 7 bases lining up with TRBD1. J lost 5 bases, V lost 4 bases, and 10 bases had no gene match. Germline V lookup: CDR1 KGHSH, CDR2 LQKENI. This CDR3 comprises 15 residues. CDR3 sequence reads: CASSQGAPRGTEAFF. The CDR3 DNA is TGTGCCAGCTCACAGGGGGCCCCCAGAGGGACTGAAGCTTTCTTT.

The chain carries TRBV7-6 and TRBJ1-5, with D maybe TRBD1 (6 bases). This CDR3 is 16 amino acids long. Germline V lookup: CDR1 SGHVS, CDR2 FNYEAQ. V was pared by 2 bases and J by 7 bases, with 18 bases between. The CDR3 sequence is CASSLTGTPGSQPQHF. The CDR3 DNA is TGTGCCAGCAGCTTAACGGGGACACCGGGAAGCCAGCCCCAGCATTTT.